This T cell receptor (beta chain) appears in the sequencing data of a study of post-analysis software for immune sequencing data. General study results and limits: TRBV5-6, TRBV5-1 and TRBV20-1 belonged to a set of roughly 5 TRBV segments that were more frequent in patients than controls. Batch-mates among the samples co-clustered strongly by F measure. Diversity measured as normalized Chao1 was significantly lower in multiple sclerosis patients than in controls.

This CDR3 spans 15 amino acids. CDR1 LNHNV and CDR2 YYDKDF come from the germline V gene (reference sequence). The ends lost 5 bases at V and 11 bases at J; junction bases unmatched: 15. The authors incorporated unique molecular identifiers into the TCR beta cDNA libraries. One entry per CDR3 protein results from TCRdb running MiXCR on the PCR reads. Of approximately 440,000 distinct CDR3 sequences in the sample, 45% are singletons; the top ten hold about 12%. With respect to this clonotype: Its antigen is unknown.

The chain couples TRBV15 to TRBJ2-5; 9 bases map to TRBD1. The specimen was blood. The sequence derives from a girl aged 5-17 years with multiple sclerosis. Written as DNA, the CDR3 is TGTGCCACCAGCTGGGTCGGGACAGGGCTTGGTGAGCAGTACTTC. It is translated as CATSWVGTGLGEQYF.